These 21 T cell receptor beta chains share one sample of origin, sequenced in a study of blood T cells in healthy people across ages. A sample-barcoded 5' primer and a J-beta primer mix were used in a second PCR of roughly 7 to 12 cycles. TCRdb used MiXCR to reprocess the 5' RACE reads, holding one entry per CDR3 protein. This table has some 1,500,000 distinct CDR3 sequences, roughly 43% appearing once. Specimen: blood. The receptor set was obtained from a young woman in good health.

The rearrangement uses TRBV29-1 and TRBJ2-3; no definite D call. Germline V gene data show CDR1 as SQVTM and CDR2 as ANQGSEA. V lost 4 bases, J lost 2 bases, and 13 bases lay in between. The CDR3 consists of 14 residues. The DNA of the CDR3 is TGCAGCGTTGTTTACACTCGGAACACAGATACGCAGTATTTT. Amino acid sequence: CSVVYTRNTDTQYF.

The gene calls are TRBV20-1 and TRBJ2-5; the D gene could be TRBD1 or TRBD2 (6 bases each). This CDR3 has 15 residues. The germline V gene has CDR1 DFQATT and CDR2 SNEGSKA (reference sequence). The ends were cut back, 6 bases at V and 5 bases at J, with 22 bases in the middle. The DNA of the CDR3 is TGCAGTGCCACTTCGGCTGGGGGGCGCGGCGAGACCCAGTACTTC. It yields the protein CSATSAGGRGETQYF.

The CDR3, as DNA: TGCAGTGCTAAGAACTCCGACTACGAGCAGTACTTC. Its protein product is CSAKNSDYEQYF. This chain joins TRBV20-1 and TRBJ2-4; D is unresolved. The J call may be faulty, since TRBJ2-7 better matches the DNA end. The CDR3 spans 12 residues. Germline V gives CDR1 DFQATT, CDR2 SNEGSKA (reference sequence).

This clonotype appeared a few times. The chain joins TRBV4-3 to TRBJ2-3; D ambiguous. Germline V gene lookup returns CDR1 LGHNA and CDR2 YSLEER. This CDR3 has 14 residues. Trimming pared 3 bases from V and 2 bases from J, leaving 9 bases between. For the CDR3, the DNA is TGCGCCAGCAGCCAGGCCTACCTCACAGATACGCAGTATTTT. Protein product: CASSQAYLTDTQYF.

The chain joins TRBV4-1 to TRBJ1-4, with a tentative D call TRBD1 (5 bases). The ends were cut back, 3 bases at V and 0 bases at J, with 11 bases in the middle. The CDR3 has 16 residues. Germline loops: CDR1 MGHRA, CDR2 YSYEKL. CDR3 protein: CASSHQTVATNEKLFF. The DNA for the CDR3 is TGCGCCAGCAGCCACCAGACAGTTGCAACTAATGAAAAACTGTTTTTT.

This clonotype was seen ten or more times. This chain links TRBV4-1 with TRBJ1-2, with D unresolved. From germline, CDR1 is MGHRA and CDR2 YSYEKL. Trimming took off 1 base at V and 3 bases at J, with 9 bases between the two ends. The CDR3 covers 14 residues. The CDR3 here is CASSQGPAYYGYTF. CDR3 in DNA: TGCGCCAGCAGCCAAGGACCGGCGTACTATGGCTACACCTTC.

This clonotype was observed a handful of times. The chain couples TRBV29-1 to TRBJ2-3, with 7 bases lining up with TRBD2. The germline gives CDR1 SQVTM, CDR2 ANQGSEA. The CDR3 runs 12 residues. The V and J ends lost 4 bases and 5 bases, in that order; junction bases with no gene match: 3. CDR3 sequence: CSVALARDTQYF. In DNA form, the CDR3 reads TGCAGCGTTGCACTAGCGCGAGATACGCAGTATTTT.

This chain joins TRBV12-3 or TRBV12-4 and TRBJ2-2, with D perhaps TRBD1 or TRBD2 (5 bases each). Trimming cost V 5 bases and J 3 bases, with 22 bases left between them. CDR3 size: 18 residues. This CDR3 is CASSAPRTTGGYTGELFF. The CDR3 nucleotides read TGTGCCAGCAGTGCCCCCCGGACGACTGGGGGTTACACCGGGGAGCTGTTTTTT.

This chain joins TRBV10-3 and TRBJ1-2; D is perhaps TRBD1 (5 bases). The V gene lost 3 bases and the J gene lost 6 bases, with 11 bases spanning the gap. Per germline, CDR1 ENHRY and CDR2 SYGVKD. The CDR3 loop spans 13 amino acids. The CDR3 protein is CAISDRGVDGYTF. CDR3 nucleotides: TGTGCCATCAGTGACCGGGGGGTTGATGGCTACACCTTC.

The table lists this clonotype with a few counts. The V gene is TRBV5-1, the J gene TRBJ1-2, with D perhaps TRBD1 (6 bases). Germline V gene lookup returns CDR1 SGHRS and CDR2 YFSETQ. This CDR3 is built from 15 residues. V dropped 1 base and J dropped 8 bases, with 18 bases sitting between them. The CDR3 nucleotides read TGCGCCAGCAGCTTGTCAACAGGGCTTCCGGAAGGCTACACCTTC. Encoded protein: CASSLSTGLPEGYTF.

This clonotype has a handful of counts. The chain joins TRBV18 to TRBJ1-2; D is unclear. The CDR3 length is 13 residues. Deletions cut 2 bases from V and 3 bases from J, with 7 bases between. Germline V CDR1 and CDR2: KGHSH, LQKENI. CDR3 sequence reads: CASSPEVDYGYTF. The DNA for the CDR3 is TGTGCCAGCTCACCAGAAGTGGACTATGGCTACACCTTC.

In this sample, this clonotype turned up a few times. J is TRBJ1-5 and V is TRBV20-1, with D possibly being TRBD1 (5 bases). The V end lost 0 bases, the J end lost 3 bases, and 12 bases lay between the germline ends. From germline, CDR1 is DFQATT and CDR2 SNEGSKA (reference sequence). The CDR3 extends over 15 amino acids. CDR3 in DNA: TGCAGTGCTAGAGATTCGGGGGGTATCAATCAGCCCCAGCATTTT. This gives the protein CSARDSGGINQPQHF.

To note about this clonotype: A much larger clone differs by one base, so this may be a read error. This chain joins TRBV20-1 and TRBJ2-5; 13 bases match TRBD2. The CDR3 is made up of 19 amino acids. CDR1 and CDR2 (germline): DFQATT, SNEGSKA (reference sequence). The CDR3, as DNA: TGCGGTGCTAAACCCACTAGCGGGAGGGCGGGTAAAGAAAAAGAGACCCAGTACTTC. Protein: CGAKPTSGRAGKEKETQYF.

This chain links TRBV12-3 or TRBV12-4 with TRBJ2-3; D may be TRBD1 or TRBD2 (5 bases each). The CDR3 consists of 13 residues. V dropped 10 bases and J dropped 6 bases, with 17 bases sitting between them. This chain's CDR3 is CATSGPGADTQYF. DNA of the CDR3: TGTGCCACCTCAGGGCCCGGGGCGGATACGCAGTATTTT.

The chain joins TRBV3-1 to TRBJ2-3; TRBD2 is a possible D gene (5 bases). The V gene lost 8 bases and the J gene lost 6 bases, with 21 bases spanning the gap. The CDR3 runs to 15 residues. Germline values: CDR1 LGHDT, CDR2 YNNKEL (reference sequence). The chain's CDR3 is CASAQRGAGLDTQYF. The CDR3 DNA sequence: TGTGCCAGCGCACAACGGGGTGCAGGATTGGATACGCAGTATTTT.

The CDR3 region is CASSGLAGLANTGELFF. For the CDR3, the DNA is TGTGCCAGCAGCGGACTAGCGGGACTCGCGAACACCGGGGAGCTGTTTTTT. The rearrangement links TRBV12-3 or TRBV12-4 to TRBJ2-2, with 12 bases fitting TRBD2. Trimming removed 6 bases from V and 0 bases from J; junction bases left unmatched: 5. The CDR3 covers 17 residues.

The V gene is TRBV9, the J gene TRBJ2-1, with 9 bases fitting TRBD1. V trimming: 3 bases; J trimming: 3 bases; junction bases outside the gene matches: 7. This CDR3 has 16 amino acids. Germline-derived CDR1 and CDR2 are SGDLS and YYNGEE. In nucleotides, the CDR3 is TGTGCCAGCAGCGCTCCGGGACAGGGCAACTACAATGAGCAGTTCTTC. The encoded protein is CASSAPGQGNYNEQFF.

The chain is built from TRBV29-1 and TRBJ1-1; D is unresolved. Trimming left V 6 bases short and J 0 bases short, with 14 bases between. The CDR3 totals 14 residues. The germline V gene has CDR1 SQVTM and CDR2 ANQGSEA. This chain's CDR3 is CSVKRRVMNTEAFF. For the CDR3, the DNA is TGCAGCGTAAAGAGAAGGGTTATGAACACTGAAGCTTTCTTT.

Only a few counts were recorded for this clonotype. The rearrangement links TRBV7-2 to TRBJ2-1; D is uncertain. The V gene's germline CDR1 is SGHTA and CDR2 FQGNSA. Trimming shortened V by 4 bases and J by 6 bases, and 7 bases separated the two germline ends. The CDR3 has 12 residues. The CDR3 region is CASSSDTNEQFF. The CDR3 DNA reads as TGTGCCAGCAGCTCCGACACCAATGAGCAGTTCTTC.

This rearrangement joins TRBV29-1 to TRBJ2-2, with a tentative D call TRBD1 (6 bases). The CDR3 spans 15 residues. Per the germline V gene, CDR1 is SQVTM and CDR2 is ANQGSEA. The ends were cut back, 4 bases at V and 3 bases at J, with 15 bases in the middle. The CDR3 bases are TGCAGCGTTGTTGTCAGGGGAGTTGACACCGGGGAGCTGTTTTTT. Its translation is CSVVVRGVDTGELFF.

This clonotype has more than one count but fewer than ten. J is TRBJ1-2 and V is TRBV10-3; 7 positions agree with TRBD1. Germline V gives CDR1 ENHRY, CDR2 SYGVKD. The ends lost 6 bases at V and 4 bases at J; junction bases unmatched: 2. The CDR3 spans 12 residues. CDR3 nucleotide sequence: TGTGCCATCAGGGGGACAGCCTATGGCTACACCTTC. Its translation is CAIRGTAYGYTF.